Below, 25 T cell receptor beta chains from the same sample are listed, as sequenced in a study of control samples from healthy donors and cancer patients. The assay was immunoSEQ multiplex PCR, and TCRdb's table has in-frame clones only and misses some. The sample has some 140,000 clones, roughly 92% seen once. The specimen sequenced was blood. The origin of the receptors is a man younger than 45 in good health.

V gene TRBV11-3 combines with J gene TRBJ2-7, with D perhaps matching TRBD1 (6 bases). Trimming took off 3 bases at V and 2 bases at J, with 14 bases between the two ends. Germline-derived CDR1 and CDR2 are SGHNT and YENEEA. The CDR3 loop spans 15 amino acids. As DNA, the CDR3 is TGTGCCAGCAGCTTGGGTGGACAGATCACCTACGAGCAGTACTTC. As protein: CASSLGGQITYEQYF. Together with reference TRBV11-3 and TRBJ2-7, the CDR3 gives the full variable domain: EAGVVQSPRYKIIEKKQPVAFWCNPISGHNTLYWYLQNLGQGPELLIRYENEEAVDDSQLPKDRFSAERLKGVDSTLKIQPAELGDSAVYLCASSLGGQITYEQYFGPGTRLTVT.

This CDR3 is CASSLLGRSYEQYF. CDR3 in DNA: TGTGCCAGCAGTTTATTAGGGAGATCCTACGAGCAGTACTTC. The gene calls are TRBV27 and TRBJ2-7; D is possibly TRBD2 (5 bases). The CDR3 spans 14 residues. V was cut by 1 base and J by 1 base, with 8 bases left in between. Germline V gives CDR1 MNHEY, CDR2 SMNVEV (reference sequence).

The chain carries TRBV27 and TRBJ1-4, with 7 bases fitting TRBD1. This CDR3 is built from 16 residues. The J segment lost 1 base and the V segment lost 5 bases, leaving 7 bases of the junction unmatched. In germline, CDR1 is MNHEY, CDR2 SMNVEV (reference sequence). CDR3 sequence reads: CASSLRTGLTNEKLFF. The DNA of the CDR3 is TGTGCCAGCAGTCTGCGGACAGGCCTAACTAATGAAAAACTGTTTTTT.

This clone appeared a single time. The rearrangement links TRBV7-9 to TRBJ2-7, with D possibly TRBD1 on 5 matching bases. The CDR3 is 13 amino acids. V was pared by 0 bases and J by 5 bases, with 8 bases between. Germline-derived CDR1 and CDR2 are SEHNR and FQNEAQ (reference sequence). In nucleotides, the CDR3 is TGTGCCAGCAGCTTAGCAGGGGTGGACGAGCAGTACTTC. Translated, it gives CASSLAGVDEQYF.

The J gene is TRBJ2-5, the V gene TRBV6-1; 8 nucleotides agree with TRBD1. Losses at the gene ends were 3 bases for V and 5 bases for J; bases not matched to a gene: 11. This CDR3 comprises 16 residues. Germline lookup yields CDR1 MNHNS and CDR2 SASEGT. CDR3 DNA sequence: TGTGCCAGCAGTGAGAGTGTAGGACAGGGCCCGGAGACCCAGTACTTC. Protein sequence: CASSESVGQGPETQYF.

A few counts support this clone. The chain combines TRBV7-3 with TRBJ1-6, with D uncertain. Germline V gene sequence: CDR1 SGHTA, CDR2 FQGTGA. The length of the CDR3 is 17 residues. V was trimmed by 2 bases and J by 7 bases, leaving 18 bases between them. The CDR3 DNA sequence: TGTGCCAGCAGCTTACTAAGGACCGTTATTAAAAATTCACCCCTCCACTTT. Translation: CASSLLRTVIKNSPLHF.

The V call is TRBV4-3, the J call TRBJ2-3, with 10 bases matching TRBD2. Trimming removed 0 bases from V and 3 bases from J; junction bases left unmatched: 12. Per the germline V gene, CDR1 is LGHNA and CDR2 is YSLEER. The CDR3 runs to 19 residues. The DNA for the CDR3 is TGCGCCAGCAGCCAAGATTCGGTTGTAGCGGGAGGCATTACAGATACGCAGTATTTT. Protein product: CASSQDSVVAGGITDTQYF.

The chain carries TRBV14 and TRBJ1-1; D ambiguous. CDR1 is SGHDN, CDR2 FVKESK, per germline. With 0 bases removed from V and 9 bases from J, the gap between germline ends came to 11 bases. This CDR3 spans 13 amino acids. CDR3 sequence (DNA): TGTGCCAGCAGCCAAGATACACCCCCTAAAGCTTTCTTT. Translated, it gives CASSQDTPPKAFF.

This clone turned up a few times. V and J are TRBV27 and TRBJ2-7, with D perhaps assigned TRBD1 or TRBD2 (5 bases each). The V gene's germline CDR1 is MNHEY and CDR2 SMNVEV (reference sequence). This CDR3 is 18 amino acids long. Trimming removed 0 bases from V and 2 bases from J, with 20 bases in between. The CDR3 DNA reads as TGTGCCAGCAGTTTATCAGGTGGTGGGGGAGCATGGGCCTACGAGCAGTACTTC. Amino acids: CASSLSGGGGAWAYEQYF.

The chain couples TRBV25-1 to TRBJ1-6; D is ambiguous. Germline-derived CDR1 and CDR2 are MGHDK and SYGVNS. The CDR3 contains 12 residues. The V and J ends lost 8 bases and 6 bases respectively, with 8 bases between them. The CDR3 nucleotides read TGTGCCAGCTCTCACCCTAATTCACCCCTCCACTTT. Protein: CASSHPNSPLHF.

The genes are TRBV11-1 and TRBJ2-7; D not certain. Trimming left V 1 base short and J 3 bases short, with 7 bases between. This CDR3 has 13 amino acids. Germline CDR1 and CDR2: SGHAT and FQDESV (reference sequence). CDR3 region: CASSLDLSYEQYF. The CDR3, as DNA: TGTGCCAGCAGCTTAGATCTTAGCTACGAGCAGTACTTC.

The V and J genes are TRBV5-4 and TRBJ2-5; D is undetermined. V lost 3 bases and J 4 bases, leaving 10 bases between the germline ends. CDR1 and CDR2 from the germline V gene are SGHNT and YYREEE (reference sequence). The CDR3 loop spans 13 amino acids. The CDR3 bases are TGTGCCAGCAGCTCGAGCACGGGAGAGACCCAGTACTTC. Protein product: CASSSSTGETQYF.

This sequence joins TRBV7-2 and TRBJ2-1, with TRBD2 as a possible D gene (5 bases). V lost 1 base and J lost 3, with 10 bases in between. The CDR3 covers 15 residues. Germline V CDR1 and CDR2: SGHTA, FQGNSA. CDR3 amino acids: CASSLDRGGYNEQFF. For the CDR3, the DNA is TGTGCCAGCAGCTTAGATAGAGGAGGCTACAATGAGCAGTTCTTC. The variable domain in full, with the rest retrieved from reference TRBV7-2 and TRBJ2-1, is GAGVSQSPSNKVTEKGKDVELRCDPISGHTALYWYRQSLGQGLEFLIYFQGNSAPDKSGLPSDRFSAERTGGSVSTLTIQRTQQEDSAVYLCASSLDRGGYNEQFFGPGTRLTVL.

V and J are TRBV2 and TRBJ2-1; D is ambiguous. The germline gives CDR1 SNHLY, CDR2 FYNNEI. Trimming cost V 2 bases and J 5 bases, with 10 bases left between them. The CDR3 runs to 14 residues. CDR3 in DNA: TGTGCCAGCAGTGAACCGTCCGTCGACAATGAGCAGTTCTTC. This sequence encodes CASSEPSVDNEQFF. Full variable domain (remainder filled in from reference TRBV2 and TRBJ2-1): EPEVTQTPSHQVTQMGQEVILRCVPISNHLYFYWYRQILGQKVEFLVSFYNNEISEKSEIFDDQFSVERPDGSNFTLKIRSTKLEDSAMYFCASSEPSVDNEQFFGPGTRLTVL.

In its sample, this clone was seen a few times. The CDR3 region is CASGREGTQETQYF. DNA for the CDR3: TGTGCCAGCGGGCGGGAGGGGACCCAAGAGACCCAGTACTTC. The V and J genes are TRBV2 and TRBJ2-5, with TRBD2 matching 9 bases. The CDR3 runs to 14 residues. Trimming at V came to 8 bases and at J to 1 base, leaving 5 bases not matched to a gene. Germline V gene data show CDR1 as SNHLY and CDR2 as FYNNEI.

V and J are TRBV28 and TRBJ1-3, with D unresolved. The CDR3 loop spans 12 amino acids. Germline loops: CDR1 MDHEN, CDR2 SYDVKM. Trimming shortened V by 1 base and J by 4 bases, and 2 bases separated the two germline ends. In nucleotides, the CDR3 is TGTGCCAGCAGTTTATTGGGAAACACCATATATTTT. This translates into CASSLLGNTIYF.

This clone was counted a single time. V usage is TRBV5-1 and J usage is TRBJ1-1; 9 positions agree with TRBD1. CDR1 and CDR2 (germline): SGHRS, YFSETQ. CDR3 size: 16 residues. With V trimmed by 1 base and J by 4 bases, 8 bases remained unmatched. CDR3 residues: CASSLYRGLLGTEAFF. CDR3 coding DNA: TGCGCCAGCAGCTTGTACAGGGGGCTTCTTGGCACTGAAGCTTTCTTT.

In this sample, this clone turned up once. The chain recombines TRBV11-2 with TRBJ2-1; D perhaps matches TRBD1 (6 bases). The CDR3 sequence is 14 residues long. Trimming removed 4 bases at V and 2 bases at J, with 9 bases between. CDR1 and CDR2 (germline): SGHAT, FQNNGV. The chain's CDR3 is CASSSDSTYNEQFF. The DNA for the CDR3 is TGTGCCAGCAGCTCGGACAGTACCTACAATGAGCAGTTCTTC.

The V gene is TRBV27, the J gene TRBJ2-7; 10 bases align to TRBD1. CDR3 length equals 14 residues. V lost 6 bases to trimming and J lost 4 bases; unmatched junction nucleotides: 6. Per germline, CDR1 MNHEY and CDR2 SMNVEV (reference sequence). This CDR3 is CASSLTGQGYEQYF. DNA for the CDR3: TGTGCCAGCAGCCTGACGGGACAGGGGTACGAGCAGTACTTC.

CDR3 coding DNA: TGTGCCAGCATATTTGGAGCGGGACCACAAGATACGCAGTATTTT. This encodes CASIFGAGPQDTQYF. The rearrangement links TRBV6-5 to TRBJ2-3, with 7 bases aligning to TRBD2. V was pared by 7 bases and J by 5 bases, with 12 bases of the junction left unmatched. Per germline, CDR1 MNHEY and CDR2 SVGAGI. The CDR3 totals 15 residues.

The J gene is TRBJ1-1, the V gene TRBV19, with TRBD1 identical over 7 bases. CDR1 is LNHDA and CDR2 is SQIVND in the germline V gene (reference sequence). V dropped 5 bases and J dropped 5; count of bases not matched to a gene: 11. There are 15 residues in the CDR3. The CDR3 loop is CASSPRTGRRTEAFF. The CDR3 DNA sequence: TGTGCCAGTAGTCCCCGGACAGGAAGGAGAACTGAAGCTTTCTTT.

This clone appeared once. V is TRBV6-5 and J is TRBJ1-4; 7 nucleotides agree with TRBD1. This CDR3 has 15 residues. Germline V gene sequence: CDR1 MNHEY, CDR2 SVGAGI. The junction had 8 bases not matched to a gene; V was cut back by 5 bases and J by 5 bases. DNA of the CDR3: TGTGCCAGCAGTACGTCCGGGACAGTAAATGAAAAACTGTTTTTT. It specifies CASSTSGTVNEKLFF.

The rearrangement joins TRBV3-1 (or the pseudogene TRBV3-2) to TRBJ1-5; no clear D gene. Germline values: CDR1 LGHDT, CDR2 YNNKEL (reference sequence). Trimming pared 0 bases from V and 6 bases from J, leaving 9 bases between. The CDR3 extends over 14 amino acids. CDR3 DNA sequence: TGTGCCAGCAGCCAAGATCCCGGGAGTCAGCCCCAGCATTTT. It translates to CASSQDPGSQPQHF.

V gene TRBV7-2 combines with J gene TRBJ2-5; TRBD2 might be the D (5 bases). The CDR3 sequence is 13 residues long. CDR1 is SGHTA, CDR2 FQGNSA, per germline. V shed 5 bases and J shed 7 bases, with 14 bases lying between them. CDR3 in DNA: TGTGCCAGCAGCGCCGGACGAGAGGGGACCCAGTACTTC. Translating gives CASSAGREGTQYF.

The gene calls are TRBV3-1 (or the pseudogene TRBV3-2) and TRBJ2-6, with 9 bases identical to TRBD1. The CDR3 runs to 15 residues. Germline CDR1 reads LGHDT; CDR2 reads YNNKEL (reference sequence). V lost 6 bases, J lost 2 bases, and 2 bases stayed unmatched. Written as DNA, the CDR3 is TGTGCCAGCAGTACAGGGGGCCCTGGGGCCAACGTCCTGACTTTC. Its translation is CASSTGGPGANVLTF.